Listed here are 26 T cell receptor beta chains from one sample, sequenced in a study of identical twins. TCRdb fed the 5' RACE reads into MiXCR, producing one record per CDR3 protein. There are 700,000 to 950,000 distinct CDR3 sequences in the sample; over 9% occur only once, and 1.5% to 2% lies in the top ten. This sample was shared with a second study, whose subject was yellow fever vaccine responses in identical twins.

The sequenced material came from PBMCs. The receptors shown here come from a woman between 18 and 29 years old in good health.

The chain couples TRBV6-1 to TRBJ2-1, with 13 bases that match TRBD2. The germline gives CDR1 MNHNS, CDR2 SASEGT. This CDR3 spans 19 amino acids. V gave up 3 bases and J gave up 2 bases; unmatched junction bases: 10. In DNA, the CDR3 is TGTGCCAGCAGTGAGGGACTAGCGGGATGGGAACGGACCTACAATGAGCAGTTCTTC. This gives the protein CASSEGLAGWERTYNEQFF.

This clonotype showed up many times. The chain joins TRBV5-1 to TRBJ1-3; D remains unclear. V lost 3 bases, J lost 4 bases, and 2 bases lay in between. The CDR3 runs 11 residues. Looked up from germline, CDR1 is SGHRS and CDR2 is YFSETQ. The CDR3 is CASSYGNTIYF. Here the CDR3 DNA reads TGCGCCAGCAGCTACGGAAACACCATATATTTT.

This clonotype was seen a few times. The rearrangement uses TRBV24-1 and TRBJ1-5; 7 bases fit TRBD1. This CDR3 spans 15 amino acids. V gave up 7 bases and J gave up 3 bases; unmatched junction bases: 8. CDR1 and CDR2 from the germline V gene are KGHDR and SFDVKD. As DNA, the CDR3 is TGTGCCACCAGCAGTACAGGGGCCGCCAATCAGCCCCAGCATTTT. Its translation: CATSSTGAANQPQHF.

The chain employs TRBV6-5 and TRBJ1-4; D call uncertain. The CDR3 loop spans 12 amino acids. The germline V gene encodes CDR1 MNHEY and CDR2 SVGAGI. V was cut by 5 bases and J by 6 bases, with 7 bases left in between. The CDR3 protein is CASSTLDEKLFF. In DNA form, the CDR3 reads TGTGCCAGCAGTACGTTAGATGAAAAACTGTTTTTT.

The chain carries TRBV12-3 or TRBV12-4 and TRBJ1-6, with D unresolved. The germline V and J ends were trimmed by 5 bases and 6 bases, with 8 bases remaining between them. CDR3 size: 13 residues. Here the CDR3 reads CASSPRSNSPLHF. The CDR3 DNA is TGTGCCAGCAGTCCCAGGAGTAATTCACCCCTCCACTTT.

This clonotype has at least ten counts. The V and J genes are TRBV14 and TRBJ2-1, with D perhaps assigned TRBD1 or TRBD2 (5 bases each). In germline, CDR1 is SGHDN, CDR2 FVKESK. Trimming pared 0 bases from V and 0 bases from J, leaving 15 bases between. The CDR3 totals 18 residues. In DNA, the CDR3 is TGTGCCAGCAGCCAAGAATCATGGGACGGTAGCTCCTACAATGAGCAGTTCTTC. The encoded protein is CASSQESWDGSSYNEQFF.

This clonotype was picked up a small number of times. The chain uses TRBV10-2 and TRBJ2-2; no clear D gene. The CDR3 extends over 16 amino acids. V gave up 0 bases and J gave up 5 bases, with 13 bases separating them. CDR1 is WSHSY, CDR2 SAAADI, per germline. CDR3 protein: CASSESREHRTGELFF. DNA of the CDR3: TGCGCCAGCAGTGAGTCGAGAGAACACCGGACCGGGGAGCTGTTTTTT.

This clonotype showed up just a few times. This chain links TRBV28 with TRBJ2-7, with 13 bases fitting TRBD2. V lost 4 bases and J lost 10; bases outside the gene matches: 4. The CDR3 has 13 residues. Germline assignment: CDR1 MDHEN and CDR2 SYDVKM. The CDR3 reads CASSSRTSGSQYF. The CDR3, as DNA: TGTGCCAGCAGTTCCCGGACTAGCGGGAGTCAGTACTTC. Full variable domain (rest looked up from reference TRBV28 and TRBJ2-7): DVKVTQSSRYLVKRTGEKVFLECVQDMDHENMFWYRQDPGLGLRLIYFSYDVKMKEKGDIPEGYSVSREKKERFSLILESASTNQTSMYLCASSSRTSGSQYFGPGTRLTVT.

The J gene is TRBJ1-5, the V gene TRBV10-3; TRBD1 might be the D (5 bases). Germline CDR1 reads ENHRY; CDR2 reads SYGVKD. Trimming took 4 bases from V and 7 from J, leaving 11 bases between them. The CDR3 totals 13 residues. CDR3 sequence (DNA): TGTGCCATCAGTGTTGACAGTTTACAGCCCCAGCATTTT. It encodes CAISVDSLQPQHF.

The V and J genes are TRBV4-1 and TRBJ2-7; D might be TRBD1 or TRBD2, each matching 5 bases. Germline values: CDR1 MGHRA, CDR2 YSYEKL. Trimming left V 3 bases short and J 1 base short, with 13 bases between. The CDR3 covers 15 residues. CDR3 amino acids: CASSQTQGGSYEQYF. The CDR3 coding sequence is TGCGCCAGCAGCCAGACTCAGGGCGGGTCCTACGAGCAGTACTTC.

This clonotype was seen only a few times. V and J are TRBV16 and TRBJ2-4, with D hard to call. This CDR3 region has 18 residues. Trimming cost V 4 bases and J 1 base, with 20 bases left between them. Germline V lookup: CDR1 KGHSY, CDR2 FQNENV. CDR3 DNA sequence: TGTGCCAGCAGCCCCCCTTTGGGCTCGCTCGGGGCCAAAAACATTCAGTACTTC. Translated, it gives CASSPPLGSLGAKNIQYF. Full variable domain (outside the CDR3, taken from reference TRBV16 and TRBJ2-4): GEEVAQTPKHLVRGEGQKAKLYCAPIKGHSYVFWYQQVLKNEFKFLISFQNENVFDETGMPKERFSAKCLPNSPCSLEIQATKLEDSAVYFCASSPPLGSLGAKNIQYFGAGTRLSVL.

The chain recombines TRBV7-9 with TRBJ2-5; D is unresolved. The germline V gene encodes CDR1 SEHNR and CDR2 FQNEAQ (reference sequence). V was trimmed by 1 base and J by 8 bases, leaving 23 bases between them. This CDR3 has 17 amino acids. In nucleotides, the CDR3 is TGTGCCAGCAGCTTAGAATTCCAGGACGCCCCAGGACGAACCCAGTACTTC. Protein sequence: CASSLEFQDAPGRTQYF.

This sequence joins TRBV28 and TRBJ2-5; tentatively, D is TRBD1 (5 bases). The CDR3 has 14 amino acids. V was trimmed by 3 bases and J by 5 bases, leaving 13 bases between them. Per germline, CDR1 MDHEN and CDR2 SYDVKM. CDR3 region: CASSFVGRVETQYF. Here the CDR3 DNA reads TGTGCCAGCAGTTTTGTAGGCAGGGTGGAGACCCAGTACTTC.

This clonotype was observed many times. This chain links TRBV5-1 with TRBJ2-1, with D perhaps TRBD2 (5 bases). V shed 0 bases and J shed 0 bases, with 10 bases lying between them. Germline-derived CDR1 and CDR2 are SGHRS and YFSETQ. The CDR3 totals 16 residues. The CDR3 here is CASSLGYGNSYNEQFF. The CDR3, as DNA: TGCGCCAGCAGCTTGGGATACGGGAACTCCTACAATGAGCAGTTCTTC.

In DNA, the CDR3 is TGCAGTGGAACCAGCTACAATGAGCAGTTCTTC. The encoded protein is CSGTSYNEQFF. The chain links TRBV20-1 to TRBJ2-1; D is unresolved. The CDR3 is 11 amino acids. Looked up from germline, CDR1 is DFQATT and CDR2 is SNEGSKA (reference sequence). Trimming removed 7 bases at V and 3 bases at J, with 7 bases between.

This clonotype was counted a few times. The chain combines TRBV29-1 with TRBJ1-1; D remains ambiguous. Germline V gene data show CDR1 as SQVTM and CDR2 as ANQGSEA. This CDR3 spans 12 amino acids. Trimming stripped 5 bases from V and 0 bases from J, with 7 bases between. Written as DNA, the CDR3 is TGCAGCGTTCGTCCCATGAACACTGAAGCTTTCTTT. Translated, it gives CSVRPMNTEAFF.

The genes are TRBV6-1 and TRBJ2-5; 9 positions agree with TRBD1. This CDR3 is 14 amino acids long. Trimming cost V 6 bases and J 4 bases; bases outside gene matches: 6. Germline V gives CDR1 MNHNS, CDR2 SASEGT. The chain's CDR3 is CASRTGQGRETQYF. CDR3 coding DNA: TGTGCCAGCAGAACCGGACAGGGGAGAGAGACCCAGTACTTC.

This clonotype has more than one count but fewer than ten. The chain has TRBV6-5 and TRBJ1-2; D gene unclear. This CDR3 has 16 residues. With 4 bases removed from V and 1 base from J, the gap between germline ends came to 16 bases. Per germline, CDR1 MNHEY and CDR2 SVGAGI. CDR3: CASSSTPGRSNYGYTF. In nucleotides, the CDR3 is TGTGCCAGCAGTTCGACTCCCGGACGGAGTAACTATGGCTACACCTTC.

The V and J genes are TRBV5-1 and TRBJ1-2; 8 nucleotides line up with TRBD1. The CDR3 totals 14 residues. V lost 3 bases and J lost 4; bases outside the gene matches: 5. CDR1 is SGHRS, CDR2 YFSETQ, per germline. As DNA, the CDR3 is TGCGCCAGCAGCTCCTCTCAGGGGGCCTATGGCTACACCTTC. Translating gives CASSSSQGAYGYTF. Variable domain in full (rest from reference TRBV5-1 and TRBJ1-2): KAGVTQTPRYLIKTRGQQVTLSCSPISGHRSVSWYQQTPGQGLQFLFEYFSETQRNKGNFPGRFSGRQFSNSRSEMNVSTLELGDSALYLCASSSSQGAYGYTFGSGTRLTVV.

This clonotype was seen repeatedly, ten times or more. The CDR3 reads CASSLRQGGYTEAFF. The CDR3 bases are TGTGCCAGCAGCCTACGACAGGGGGGATACACTGAAGCTTTCTTT. The chain links TRBV12-3 or TRBV12-4 to TRBJ1-1; 9 bases are a match to TRBD1. This CDR3 spans 15 amino acids. V lost 6 bases and J lost 3; bases outside the gene matches: 8.

CDR3 region: CASSLDASATREQFF. The DNA of the CDR3 is TGTGCCAGCAGCTTAGACGCTAGCGCTACCCGTGAGCAGTTCTTC. This sequence joins TRBV7-2 and TRBJ2-1, with a weak D call TRBD2 (6 bases). The CDR3 has 15 residues. Trimming pared 1 base from V and 9 bases from J, leaving 16 bases between. CDR1 is SGHTA and CDR2 is FQGNSA in the germline V gene.

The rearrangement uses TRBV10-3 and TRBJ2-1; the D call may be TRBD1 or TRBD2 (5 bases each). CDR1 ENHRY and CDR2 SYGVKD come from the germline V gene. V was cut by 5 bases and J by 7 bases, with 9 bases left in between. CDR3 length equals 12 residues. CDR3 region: CAISRGVNEQFF. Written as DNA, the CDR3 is TGTGCCATCAGTCGAGGGGTGAATGAGCAGTTCTTC.

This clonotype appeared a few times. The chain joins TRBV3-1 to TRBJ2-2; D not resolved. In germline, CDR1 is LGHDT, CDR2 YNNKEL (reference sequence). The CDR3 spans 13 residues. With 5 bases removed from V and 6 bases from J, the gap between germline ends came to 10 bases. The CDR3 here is CASSGERAGELFF. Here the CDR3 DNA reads TGTGCCAGCAGCGGAGAAAGGGCCGGGGAGCTGTTTTTT.

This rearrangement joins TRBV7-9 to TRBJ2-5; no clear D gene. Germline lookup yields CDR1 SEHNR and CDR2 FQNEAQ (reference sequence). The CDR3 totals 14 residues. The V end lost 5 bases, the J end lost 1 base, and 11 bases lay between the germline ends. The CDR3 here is CASSHRWPQETQYF. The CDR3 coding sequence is TGTGCCAGCAGCCACCGTTGGCCCCAAGAGACCCAGTACTTC.

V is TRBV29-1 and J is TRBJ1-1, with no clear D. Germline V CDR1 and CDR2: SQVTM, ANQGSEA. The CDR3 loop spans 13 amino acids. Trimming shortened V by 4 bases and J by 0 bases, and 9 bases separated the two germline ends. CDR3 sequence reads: CSVGGLLNTEAFF. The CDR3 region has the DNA TGCAGCGTTGGAGGGCTTTTGAACACTGAAGCTTTCTTT.

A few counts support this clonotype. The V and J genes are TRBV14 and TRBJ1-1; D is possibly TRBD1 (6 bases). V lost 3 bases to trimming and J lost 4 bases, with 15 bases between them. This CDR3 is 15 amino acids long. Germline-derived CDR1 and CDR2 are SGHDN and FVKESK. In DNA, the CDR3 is TGTGCCAGCAGCCACCCCCCGGGGGGGCTCACTGAAGCTTTCTTT. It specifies CASSHPPGGLTEAFF.